The clone carrying this T cell receptor beta chain was detected a few times. The PCR contained 60 Vbeta and 13 Jbeta primers. The method was immunoSEQ multiplex PCR; TCRdb's version includes in-frame clones alone and lacks a portion of them. The sample holds some 170,000 clones, under 85% seen once. The CDR3 runs 12 residues. CDR1 is MNHEY and CDR2 is SVGAGI in the germline V gene. With 6 bases removed from V and 6 bases from J, the gap between germline ends came to 11 bases. This record comes from a study of cytomegalovirus exposure and HLA in healthy donors. Sequencing input: PBMCs. This chain uses TRBV6-5 with TRBJ1-2; tentative D call: TRBD1 (6 bases). The sequence came from a human donor in good health. The CDR3, as DNA: TGTGCCAGCAGCTCGTACAGGGATGGCTACACCTTC. Protein: CASSSYRDGYTF.